The 18 T cell receptor beta chains below come from one sample, sequenced in a study of CD8+ T cells in alopecia areata. Markers including CD4, CD8alpha, NKG2D and NKG2ACE guided sorting of pooled cutaneous lymph node cells. Extracted RNA was reverse transcribed into cDNA, the sequencing template. TCRdb's table, derived via immunoSEQ multiplex PCR, lists solely in-frame clones and lacks some. The specimen has 290,000 or so clones, none found just once. Sequencing was carried out using CD4+ T cells sorted from a lymph node. Source of these receptors: a C3H/HeJ mouse with alopecia areata. The MHC haplotype of the strain is H2-k.

This clone has more than one count but fewer than ten. Gene names and germline match the mouse. The sequenced fragment ends 4 residues before the CDR3 boundary, so the rest is inferred from the germline J gene. The rearrangement links TRBV5 to TRBJ2-1; 7 bases fit TRBD1. The CDR3 length is 14 residues. Per the germline V gene, CDR1 is LGHNA and CDR2 is YNLKQL (reference sequence). V gave up 3 bases and J gave up 4 bases; unmatched junction bases: 3. CDR3 loop: CASSHPGQYAEQFF. The covered CDR3 bases are TGTGCCAGCAGCCACCCGGGACAGTATGCT.

This clone was seen more than once but under ten times. Each gene name is a mouse one. The read ends 4 residues before the CDR3 terminus; that terminus is restored from the germline J gene. The chain combines TRBV13-1 with TRBJ1-1; possible D gene TRBD1, 6 bases. The CDR3 sequence is 12 residues long. V lost 3 bases to trimming and J lost 4 bases, with 7 bases between them. Germline CDR1 is NSHNY and CDR2 is SYGAGN. The covered CDR3 bases are TGTGCCAGCAGTGGGGGGGCCACA. Its protein product is CASSGGAT. The full CDR3 protein reads CASSGGATEVFF.

This clone has a handful of counts. Gene names are the mouse ones. The read comes to an end 4 residues before the CDR3 does, leaving the germline J gene to fill in the end. Other DNA sequences within the sample encode an identical CDR3. The chain has TRBV1 and TRBJ2-1, with 7 nucleotides matching TRBD1. The J segment lost 5 bases and the V segment lost 1 base, leaving 2 bases of the junction unmatched. The CDR3 has 14 amino acids. Germline CDR1 and CDR2: NSQYPW and LRSPGD (reference sequence). The CDR3 sequence is CTCSAGQGDAEQFF. The covered CDR3 bases are TGCACCTGCAGTGCAGGCCAGGGGGATGCT. The whole variable domain, remainder taken from reference TRBV1 and TRBJ2-1, is VTLLEQNPRWRLVPRGQAVNLRCILKNSQYPWMSWYQQDLQKQLQWLFTLRSPGDKEVKSLPGADYLATRVTDTELRLQVANMSQGRTLYCTCSAGQGDAEQFFGPGTRLTVL.

As for this clone: Each gene name is a mouse one. The CDR3 extends 3 residues past the end of the read, so its final part is completed from the germline J gene. This chain joins TRBV13-3 and TRBJ1-6, with 8 bases identical to TRBD1. TRBJ1-6 is classed as an ORF, of uncertain function. With V trimmed by 3 bases and J by 4 bases, 3 bases remained unmatched. This CDR3 has 15 residues. CDR1 is NNHDY, CDR2 SYVADS, per germline. The covered CDR3 bases are TGTGCCAGCAGTGTACAGGGGGTATATAATTCGCCC. Protein product: CASSVQGVYNSP. The complete CDR3 reads CASSVQGVYNSPLYF.

This clone was detected a few times. Genes and germline come from the mouse. Other DNA sequences within the sample encode an identical CDR3. CDR3 bases read: TGTGCCAGCGGGGGTCAGGGGGCTGATTCGCCC. Translated, it gives CASGGQGADSP. The full-length CDR3 reads as CASGGQGADSPLYF. The J gene is TRBJ1-6, the V gene TRBV13-2, with TRBD1 matching over 8 bases. The sequence runs out 3 residues before the end of the CDR3; the remainder is reconstructed from the germline J gene. TRBJ1-6 is sorted into the ORF group, with uncertain function. V gave up 5 bases and J gave up 8 bases; unmatched junction bases: 6. The CDR3 loop spans 14 amino acids. Germline CDR1 is NNHNN and CDR2 is SYGAGS (reference sequence).

About this clone itself: The gene names here belong to mouse. The read comes to an end 4 residues before the CDR3 does, leaving the germline J gene to fill in the end. This chain uses TRBV19 with TRBJ2-7; D not resolved. Germline V lookup: CDR1 FNHDT, CDR2 SITEND (reference sequence). CDR3 size: 12 residues. CDR3 sequence reads: CASSPIRYEQYF. Partial CDR3 DNA: TGTGCCAGCAGCCCCATCAGGTAT.

This clone was picked up a small number of times. Gene labels here are mouse ones. The read gets to within 4 residues of the CDR3 end, and the germline J gene fills in the rest. This chain joins TRBV19 and TRBJ2-7; 7 bases match TRBD2. CDR1 is FNHDT and CDR2 is SITEND in the germline V gene (reference sequence). J was trimmed by 3 bases and V by 1 base; bases with no gene match: 4. The CDR3 length is 14 residues. CDR3: CASSIILGLYEQYF. The CDR3 bases that were read are TGTGCCAGCAGTATAATACTGGGGCTCTAT.

With regard to this clone: These gene names are mouse names. The read halts 4 residues ahead of the CDR3 end, with the missing end drawn from the germline J gene. V usage is TRBV13-1 and J usage is TRBJ2-3; tentative D call: TRBD1 (6 bases). The V and J ends lost 5 bases and 4 bases respectively, with 11 bases between them. Germline V gives CDR1 NSHNY, CDR2 SYGAGN. The CDR3 loop spans 13 amino acids. The CDR3 sequence: CASSPQGTETLYF. The sequenced part of the CDR3 DNA is TGTGCCAGCAGCCCTCAGGGGACAGAA.

This clone was picked up a small number of times. Gene names are mouse gene names. The CDR3 end is not reached by the read, which stops 4 residues before it; the germline J gene fills it in. This sequence joins TRBV3 and TRBJ2-1; 7 positions match TRBD1. Germline CDR1 SNHLY, CDR2 FYNGKV (reference sequence). Trimming took 4 bases from V and 0 from J; bases not matched to a gene: 6. The CDR3 contains 16 residues. CDR3 in amino acids: CASSSGTENNYAEQFF. CDR3 DNA, as far as it was read: TGTGCCAGCAGCTCCGGGACAGAAAATAACTATGCT.

This clone was recorded at least ten times. Gene names are mouse gene names. With the read ending 4 residues before the CDR3 end, the germline J gene is used to fill in that end. This specimen includes other DNA sequences encoding the same CDR3. This sequence joins TRBV17 and TRBJ2-5; D is uncertain. There are 13 residues in the CDR3. Germline values: CDR1 MNHDT, CDR2 YYDKIL. Trimming took 0 bases from V and 3 from J, leaving 4 bases between them. The CDR3 loop is CASSRDTQDTQYF. The part of the CDR3 DNA that was read is TGTGCTAGCAGTAGAGACACTCAAGAC.

In regard to this clone: Each gene name is a mouse one. The read terminates 4 residues before the CDR3 end, so the remaining end is supplied by the germline J gene. The genes are TRBV13-1 and TRBJ1-2; 7 nucleotides match TRBD1. J gave up 0 bases and V 5 bases, and 4 bases lay outside the gene matches. Germline V gives CDR1 NSHNY, CDR2 SYGAGN. The CDR3 has 14 amino acids. CDR3 amino acids: CASSLQGTNSDYTF. The sequenced part of the CDR3 DNA is TGTGCCAGCAGCCTACAGGGGACAAACTCC.

This clone was observed a few times. Here the gene names and germline are mouse. The missing CDR3 end, 4 residues past where the read stops, is filled in from the germline J gene. The chain is built from TRBV13-1 and TRBJ1-2; 7 bases line up with TRBD1. CDR3 length: 14 amino acids. Germline CDR1 NSHNY, CDR2 SYGAGN. J lost 3 bases, V lost 1 base, and 3 bases had no gene match. The CDR3 protein is CASSDLRGDSDYTF. Partial CDR3 DNA: TGTGCCAGCAGTGATCTCAGGGGGGACTCC.

A note on this clone: Each gene name is a mouse one. The read gets to within 4 residues of the CDR3 end, and the germline J gene fills in the rest. The chain links TRBV1 to TRBJ2-3; 8 bases fit TRBD2. Trimming removed 6 bases from V and 1 base from J; junction bases left unmatched: 3. The CDR3 contains 14 residues. CDR1 NSQYPW and CDR2 LRSPGD come from the germline V gene (reference sequence). CDR3: CTCREDWGAETLYF. Incomplete CDR3 DNA: TGCACCTGCAGGGAGGACTGGGGTGCAGAA.

As to this clone: The gene names here belong to mouse. The sequence runs out 3 residues before the end of the CDR3; the remainder is reconstructed from the germline J gene. The chain is built from TRBV19 and TRBJ1-6; D remains unclear. TRBJ1-6 is classed as an ORF, of uncertain function. Germline assignment: CDR1 FNHDT and CDR2 SITEND (reference sequence). V lost 0 bases and J 2 bases, leaving 3 bases between the germline ends. The length of the CDR3 is 14 residues. The part of the CDR3 DNA that was read is TGTGCCAGCAGTATAGGTCCCTATAATTCGCCC. This gives the protein CASSIGPYNSP. Given in full, the CDR3 is CASSIGPYNSPLYF.

Only a few counts were recorded for this clone. A much more abundant neighbour one base away suggests this may be a read error. Genes here carry mouse names. The CDR3 end is not reached by the read, which stops 4 residues before it; the germline J gene fills it in. The genes are TRBV13-3 and TRBJ2-7; perhaps TRBD1 as D (6 bases). V lost 4 bases and J 3 bases, leaving 8 bases between the germline ends. Germline lookup yields CDR1 NNHDY and CDR2 SYVADS. This CDR3 is 12 amino acids long. CDR3 residues: CASSRDIYEQYF. The DNA read from the CDR3 is TGTGCCAGCAGTCGGGACATCTAT.

As regards this clone: Germline and genes here are mouse. Read data end 4 residues before the CDR3 end; the end is taken from the germline J gene. The chain carries TRBV19 and TRBJ2-2, with D hard to call. The CDR3 contains 16 residues. The germline CDR1 and CDR2 sequences are FNHDT and SITEND (reference sequence). Trimming shortened V by 5 bases and J by 1 base, and 15 bases separated the two germline ends. This chain's CDR3 is CASSPERVGNTGQLYF. The covered CDR3 bases are TGTGCCAGCAGCCCCGAAAGGGTAGGAAACACCGGG.

Details on this clone: Gene names are the mouse ones. The sequenced part of the CDR3 DNA is TGTGCCAGCAGTGATGGACAGGGTTTCGCT. As protein: CASSDGQGFA. The entire CDR3 sequence reads CASSDGQGFAEQFF. This chain connects TRBV13-3 to TRBJ2-1; TRBD1 matches at 7 bases. The CDR3 goes on 4 residues after the read ends, and that part is filled in from the germline J gene. Germline V gene sequence: CDR1 NNHDY, CDR2 SYVADS. The CDR3 totals 14 residues.

This clone showed up just a few times. Gene names are mouse gene names. The DNA ends 4 residues before the CDR3 does, and the rest of the CDR3 is filled in from the germline J gene. This chain joins TRBV13-3 and TRBJ2-3, with 12 bases that match TRBD1. V lost 2 bases to trimming and J lost 2 bases; unmatched junction nucleotides: 3. This CDR3 is built from 16 residues. In germline, CDR1 is NNHDY, CDR2 SYVADS. CDR3 DNA (partial): TGTGCCAGCAGTGAGACGGGACAGGGGGCTGCAGAA. Protein: CASSETGQGAAE. The entire CDR3 sequence reads CASSETGQGAAETLYF.